This entry lists 21 T cell receptor beta chains sequenced from one sample in a study of blood T cells in healthy people across ages. The authors ran a second PCR of roughly 6 to 12 cycles using a sample-barcoded 5' primer and a J-beta primer mix. TCRdb itself ran the 5' RACE reads through MiXCR, one entry per CDR3 protein. The table has 1.5 million to 1.9 million distinct CDR3 sequences, approximately 43% seen once. Specimen: blood. These receptor sequences come from a woman aged 18 to 35 in good health.

CDR3 nucleotide sequence: TGTGCCAGCAGAAAGTATAGCAATGAGCAGTTCTTC. This gives the protein CASRKYSNEQFF. The chain is built from TRBV12-3 or TRBV12-4 and TRBJ2-1; D gene uncertain. Trimming cost V 6 bases and J 6 bases, with 9 bases left between them. This CDR3 has 12 amino acids.

This chain joins TRBV11-1 and TRBJ1-2; no clear D gene. CDR1 is SGHAT, CDR2 FQDESV, per germline (reference sequence). Trimming removed 5 bases from V and 3 bases from J, with 16 bases in between. The CDR3 spans 15 residues. CDR3 nucleotide sequence: TGTGCCAGCAGCCTAGGAAGGCAGGCCGACTATGGCTACACCTTC. Protein product: CASSLGRQADYGYTF.

There are a few counts of this clonotype. This sequence joins TRBV20-1 and TRBJ2-7; D unclear. The CDR3 runs 11 residues. V dropped 6 bases and J dropped 3 bases, with 9 bases sitting between them. Germline V gene data show CDR1 as DFQATT and CDR2 as SNEGSKA (reference sequence). This chain's CDR3 is CSAPQSYEQYF. The DNA for the CDR3 is TGCAGTGCGCCACAGAGCTACGAGCAGTACTTC.

This clonotype was detected a few times. CDR3: CASSLSSILADTQYF. CDR3 DNA: TGTGCCAGCAGTTTATCTAGCATCCTAGCAGATACGCAGTATTTT. The V gene is TRBV27, the J gene TRBJ2-3; D uncertain. This CDR3 has 15 residues. The V end lost 0 bases, the J end lost 4 bases, and 11 bases lay between the germline ends. Per the germline V gene, CDR1 is MNHEY and CDR2 is SMNVEV (reference sequence).

This clonotype was observed a handful of times. The chain combines TRBV24-1 with TRBJ2-7; D may be TRBD1 or TRBD2 (5 bases each). There are 15 residues in the CDR3. CDR1 is KGHDR and CDR2 is SFDVKD in the germline V gene. Between the trimmed V and J ends, which lost 4 bases and 3 bases, there was a span of 15 bases. The CDR3 nucleotides read TGTGCCACCAGTGACTACCGGGACGGCCACTACGAGCAGTACTTC. It is translated as CATSDYRDGHYEQYF.

Here the CDR3 DNA reads TGCAGCGTCTCCCCGGACGAGTACTACGAGCAGTACTTC. Translated: CSVSPDEYYEQYF. The genes are TRBV29-1 and TRBJ2-7; no clear D. V dropped 6 bases and J dropped 3 bases, with 15 bases sitting between them. The germline V gene has CDR1 SQVTM and CDR2 ANQGSEA. This CDR3 comprises 13 residues.

V gene TRBV7-2 combines with J gene TRBJ2-3, with TRBD2 matching over 9 bases. The V gene end was trimmed by 0 bases and the J gene end by 3 bases; junction bases not matched to a gene: 7. The CDR3 totals 17 residues. In germline, CDR1 is SGHTA, CDR2 FQGNSA. CDR3 sequence (DNA): TGTGCCAGCAGCTTAGCAAGGGCGGGGGGGCCGACAGATACGCAGTATTTT. It is translated as CASSLARAGGPTDTQYF.

This chain uses TRBV28 with TRBJ2-3; 7 nucleotides align to TRBD2. Germline assignment: CDR1 MDHEN and CDR2 SYDVKM. J lost 1 base, V lost 6 bases, and 16 bases had no gene match. The CDR3 totals 18 residues. Here the CDR3 reads CASSPSGPSGAGTDTQYF. CDR3 bases: TGTGCCAGCAGCCCGTCCGGCCCTAGCGGAGCGGGCACAGATACGCAGTATTTT. The full variable domain, in which reference TRBV28 and TRBJ2-3 provide the parts outside the CDR3, is DVKVTQSSRYLVKRTGEKVFLECVQDMDHENMFWYRQDPGLGLRLIYFSYDVKMKEKGDIPEGYSVSREKKERFSLILESASTNQTSMYLCASSPSGPSGAGTDTQYFGPGTRLTVL.

This clonotype was seen repeatedly, ten times or more. For the CDR3, the DNA is TGCAGTGCTATGGATACAACTAATGAAAAACTGTTTTTT. Translation: CSAMDTTNEKLFF. J is TRBJ1-4 and V is TRBV20-1; D ambiguous. V dropped 4 bases and J dropped 0 bases, with 6 bases sitting between them. The CDR3 extends over 13 amino acids. CDR1 and CDR2 (germline): DFQATT, SNEGSKA (reference sequence).

This clonotype was observed a few times. The chain is built from TRBV7-2 and TRBJ2-5; D is unclear. The length of the CDR3 is 13 residues. The V gene's germline CDR1 is SGHTA and CDR2 FQGNSA. Trimming took 0 bases from V and 5 from J, leaving 7 bases between them. CDR3 region: CASSLASSETQYF. CDR3 sequence (DNA): TGTGCCAGCAGCTTAGCATCGTCTGAGACCCAGTACTTC.

V is TRBV24-1 and J is TRBJ2-7, with 9 bases aligning to TRBD1. Germline assignment: CDR1 KGHDR and CDR2 SFDVKD. V lost 5 bases to trimming and J lost 4 bases; unmatched junction nucleotides: 11. The CDR3 has 16 amino acids. For the CDR3, the DNA is TGTGCCACCAGTGGGAGACAGGGGGATAAGCCGTACGAGCAGTACTTC. Translating gives CATSGRQGDKPYEQYF.

The CDR3 region is CASSVGTATYEQYF. The DNA for the CDR3 is TGTGCCAGCAGCGTAGGGACAGCCACCTACGAGCAGTACTTC. The rearrangement links TRBV9 to TRBJ2-7; perhaps TRBD1 as D (6 bases). Trimming cost V 0 bases and J 2 bases, with 9 bases left between them. This CDR3 has 14 residues. Germline CDR1 is SGDLS and CDR2 is YYNGEE.

Remarks on this clonotype: This clone may be a read error of a much larger clone one base away. The gene calls are TRBV6-4 and TRBJ2-1; the D is unclear. In germline, CDR1 is MRHNA, CDR2 SNTAGT. This CDR3 has 15 residues. The V gene lost 2 bases and the J gene lost 0 bases, with 8 bases spanning the gap. The CDR3 protein is CASSDAAGSYNEQFF. The CDR3 bases are TGTGCCAGCAGTGACGCGGCAGGCTCCTACAATGAGCAGTTCTTC.

This clonotype has just a few counts. The chain is built from TRBV21-1 and TRBJ2-1. TRBV21-1 is a pseudogene. The CDR3 totals 15 residues. CDR3 DNA: TGTGCCAGCAGCAAAGTAGCAGATTTTGACAATGAGCAGTTCTTC. Amino acid sequence: CASSKVADFDNEQFF.

The sample holds a few counts of this clonotype. The chain uses TRBV6-5 and TRBJ2-5; D gene unclear. Between the trimmed V and J ends, which lost 10 bases and 7 bases, there was a span of 13 bases. From germline, CDR1 is MNHEY and CDR2 SVGAGI. The CDR3 totals 11 residues. CDR3 DNA sequence: TGTGCCACGTCATCCCGATCGACCCAGTACTTC. Protein: CATSSRSTQYF.

The table lists this clonotype with a few counts. The CDR3 nucleotides are TGTGCCAGCAGCTTGATCGCGGCTAGCGGGGGCAGCACAGATACGCAGTATTTT. Its protein product is CASSLIAASGGSTDTQYF. The chain has TRBV5-6 and TRBJ2-3, with 10 nucleotides matching TRBD2. Germline lookup yields CDR1 SGHDT and CDR2 YYEEEE. Trimming cost V 1 base and J 0 bases; bases outside gene matches: 8. The CDR3 is 18 residues long.

This clonotype was detected only a few times. At one end the junction does not follow the germline gene, possibly because of a read error. V usage is TRBV29-1 and J usage is TRBJ2-7; TRBD1 aligns across 7 bases. The CDR3 loop spans 13 amino acids. Germline CDR1 is SQVTM and CDR2 is ANQGSEA. CDR3 in DNA: TGCAGCGTTGCTTGGACAGGCTCCAACGAGCAGTACTTC. Its translation is CSVAWTGSNEQYF.

This clonotype turned up a few times. The rearrangement joins TRBV6-2 or TRBV6-3 to TRBJ1-2; D is ambiguous. Germline V gene data show CDR1 as MNHEY and CDR2 as SVGEGT. CDR3 length: 13 residues. Trimming cost V 6 bases and J 6 bases, with 14 bases left between them. For the CDR3, the DNA is TGTGCCAGCAGCAACCGGATCCGGAATGGCTACACCTTC. The encoded protein is CASSNRIRNGYTF.

This clonotype appeared many times. The J gene is TRBJ2-7, the V gene TRBV2, with D hard to call. This CDR3 contains 14 residues. V dropped 4 bases and J dropped 0 bases, with 10 bases sitting between them. Germline V gene data show CDR1 as SNHLY and CDR2 as FYNNEI. The CDR3 DNA sequence: TGTGCCAGCAGTGGTAGGTACGACTCCTACGAGCAGTACTTC. It translates to CASSGRYDSYEQYF.

This clonotype appeared a few times. The junction differs from germline at one of its ends, possibly a read error. The V and J genes are TRBV18 and TRBJ1-1; 10 positions match TRBD1. This CDR3 is 17 amino acids long. Germline V CDR1 and CDR2: KGHSH, LQKENI. The CDR3 here is CATSPDRGPYRNTEAFF. DNA of the CDR3: TGTGCCACCTCACCTGACAGGGGGCCATATCGGAACACTGAAGCTTTCTTT.

The chain employs TRBV7-2 and TRBJ2-3; D unresolved. Per germline, CDR1 SGHTA and CDR2 FQGNSA. This CDR3 contains 11 residues. V lost 5 bases and J lost 5, with 5 bases in between. CDR3 coding DNA: TGTGCCAGCAGCCAAATAGATACGCAGTATTTT. This encodes CASSQIDTQYF.